Presented here are 27 T cell receptor beta chains from one specimen sequenced in a study of T cell responses to AZD1222 COVID-19 vaccine. The method was immunoSEQ multiplex PCR; TCRdb's version includes in-frame clones alone and lacks a portion of them. In the table there are approximately 94,000 clones, about 93% of which are singletons. The sequencing here drew on peripheral blood, taken on day 0 of AZD1222 vaccination. These TCRs come from an adult in good health.

This chain links TRBV19 with TRBJ2-7; the D gene is possibly TRBD1 (6 bases). Between the trimmed V and J ends, which lost 3 bases and 3 bases, there was a span of 15 bases. The CDR3 consists of 15 residues. Germline CDR1 LNHDA, CDR2 SQIVND (reference sequence). The CDR3 loop is CASSIETGSHYEQYF. For the CDR3, the DNA is TGTGCCAGTAGTATTGAAACAGGGTCCCACTACGAGCAGTACTTC.

The chain is built from TRBV11-2 and TRBJ2-1; possible D gene TRBD1, 6 bases. The V gene lost 1 base and the J gene lost 4 bases, with 8 bases spanning the gap. Germline-derived CDR1 and CDR2 are SGHAT and FQNNGV. This CDR3 comprises 14 residues. Here the CDR3 reads CASSLAGVYNEQFF. DNA of the CDR3: TGTGCCAGCAGCTTAGCAGGGGTATACAATGAGCAGTTCTTC.

In this sample, this clone turned up once. This chain uses TRBV30 with TRBJ1-3; D is perhaps TRBD1 (5 bases). CDR3 size: 13 residues. V was trimmed by 3 bases and J by 3 bases, leaving 9 bases between them. The germline V gene encodes CDR1 GTSNPN and CDR2 SVGIG (reference sequence). CDR3 amino acids: CAWRLGHGNTIYF. The DNA of the CDR3 is TGTGCCTGGAGATTGGGGCATGGAAACACCATATATTTT.

The chain joins TRBV28 to TRBJ1-6; a weak D match, TRBD1 (6 bases). Germline CDR1 reads MDHEN; CDR2 reads SYDVKM. CDR3 length equals 14 residues. Between the trimmed V and J ends, which lost 6 bases and 6 bases, there was a span of 12 bases. The CDR3 protein is CASRWGQRNSPLHF. In nucleotides, the CDR3 is TGTGCCAGCAGGTGGGGACAACGTAATTCACCCCTCCACTTT.

This chain links TRBV10-2 with TRBJ2-1; 11 bases map to TRBD2. The V gene end was trimmed by 4 bases and the J gene end by 7 bases; junction bases not matched to a gene: 9. The CDR3 sequence is 16 residues long. Germline V lookup: CDR1 WSHSY, CDR2 SAAADI. CDR3 sequence: CASSASTSGIRNEQFF. The CDR3 DNA follows: TGCGCCAGCAGTGCCTCGACTAGCGGGATTCGGAATGAGCAGTTCTTC.

V is TRBV9 and J is TRBJ1-3; D is ambiguous. The germline V and J ends were trimmed by 4 bases and 2 bases, with 16 bases remaining between them. From germline, CDR1 is SGDLS and CDR2 YYNGEE. The CDR3 length is 16 residues. The CDR3 protein is CASSPQTGVTGNTIYF. CDR3 bases: TGTGCCAGCAGCCCCCAGACTGGGGTTACTGGAAACACCATATATTTT.

The V call is TRBV30, the J call TRBJ1-2; D is unresolved. The V gene's germline CDR1 is GTSNPN and CDR2 SVGIG (reference sequence). The CDR3 contains 12 residues. The V and J ends lost 2 bases and 5 bases respectively, with 9 bases between them. The CDR3 nucleotides are TGTGCCTGGAGTCAACACGTATATGGCTACACCTTC. Translating gives CAWSQHVYGYTF.

The chain joins TRBV3-1 (or the pseudogene TRBV3-2) to TRBJ2-1; D gene ambiguous. Germline V gene data show CDR1 as LGHDT and CDR2 as YNNKEL (reference sequence). V was pared by 5 bases and J by 7 bases, with 12 bases between. CDR3 length: 13 residues. CDR3 in amino acids: CASSFRLENEQFF. As DNA, the CDR3 is TGTGCCAGCAGCTTCCGACTCGAAAATGAGCAGTTCTTC.

This sequence joins TRBV10-3 and TRBJ1-5; TRBD1 agrees at 8 bases. Per germline, CDR1 ENHRY and CDR2 SYGVKD. CDR3 size: 14 residues. J lost 4 bases, V lost 5 bases, and 4 bases had no gene match. CDR3 DNA: TGTGCCATCAGTTTACAGGGGGATAATCAGCCCCAGCATTTT. Translating it yields CAISLQGDNQPQHF.

V gene TRBV5-8 combines with J gene TRBJ1-1; TRBD1 agrees at 9 bases. The CDR3 consists of 16 residues. Trimming took 6 bases from V and 1 from J; bases not matched to a gene: 10. Germline CDR1 reads SGHTS; CDR2 reads YDEGEE. In DNA form, the CDR3 reads TGTGCCAGCAAGGTAGTCTTGGGACAGGGGAACACTGAAGCTTTCTTT. This sequence encodes CASKVVLGQGNTEAFF.

The V gene is TRBV18, the J gene TRBJ1-5; 7 bases are shared with TRBD1. The CDR3 runs 15 residues. Germline CDR1 is KGHSH and CDR2 is LQKENI. The trim removed 3 bases at V and 6 bases at J, leaving 8 bases unmatched. The CDR3 loop reads CASSPTTGEGQPQHF. The CDR3, as DNA: TGTGCCAGCTCACCCACAACAGGGGAAGGTCAGCCCCAGCATTTT.

The CDR3: CASSFGTYNEQFF. The CDR3 DNA reads as TGTGCCAGCAGTTTCGGGACCTACAATGAGCAGTTCTTC. V usage is TRBV6-5 and J usage is TRBJ2-1, with a tentative D call TRBD2 (5 bases). The CDR3 is made up of 13 amino acids. Germline V gene sequence: CDR1 MNHEY, CDR2 SVGAGI. The V end was cut by 4 bases, the J end by 2 bases, with 6 bases between.

The chain couples TRBV6-5 to TRBJ2-5; D gene ambiguous. Trimming pared 5 bases from V and 5 bases from J, leaving 15 bases between. CDR3 length equals 14 residues. CDR1 is MNHEY and CDR2 is SVGAGI in the germline V gene. CDR3: CASSQDQNSETQYF. CDR3 sequence (DNA): TGTGCCAGCAGTCAGGACCAAAATAGTGAGACCCAGTACTTC.

This chain connects TRBV30 to TRBJ1-5, with a tentative D call TRBD1 (5 bases). CDR3 length: 15 amino acids. The ends were cut back, 3 bases at V and 2 bases at J, with 14 bases in the middle. The germline CDR1 and CDR2 sequences are GTSNPN and SVGIG (reference sequence). CDR3 nucleotide sequence: TGTGCCTGGAGACCAGGGTCTAGGGGCAATCAGCCCCAGCATTTT. This gives the protein CAWRPGSRGNQPQHF.

This clone was detected only once. The J gene is TRBJ2-2, the V gene TRBV5-1; D is possibly TRBD1 or TRBD2 (5 bases each). The CDR3 covers 15 residues. V was trimmed by 5 bases and J by 2 bases, leaving 13 bases between them. Germline V gene sequence: CDR1 SGHRS, CDR2 YFSETQ. This chain's CDR3 is CASSFTGTNTGELFF. CDR3 DNA: TGCGCCAGCAGTTTTACCGGGACCAACACCGGGGAGCTGTTTTTT.

V usage is TRBV7-9 and J usage is TRBJ1-1; D gene uncertain. Trimming removed 1 base at V and 2 bases at J, with 8 bases between. This CDR3 is 14 amino acids long. Germline CDR1 SEHNR, CDR2 FQNEAQ (reference sequence). The CDR3 nucleotides read TGTGCCAGCAGCTTAGTTTTGGGTAACACTGAAGCTTTCTTT. It codes for CASSLVLGNTEAFF. Based on the CDR3 plus reference TRBV7-9 and TRBJ1-1, the full variable domain is DTGVSQNPRHKITKRGQNVTFRCDPISEHNRLYWYRQTLGQGPEFLTYFQNEAQLEKSRLLSDRFSAERPKGSFSTLEIQRTEQGDSAMYLCASSLVLGNTEAFFGQGTRLTVV.

The V call is TRBV2, the J call TRBJ1-1; tentative D call: TRBD1 (5 bases). Trimming pared 8 bases from V and 2 bases from J, leaving 12 bases between. The CDR3 loop spans 13 amino acids. CDR1 and CDR2 from the germline V gene are SNHLY and FYNNEI. The CDR3 DNA is TGTGCCAGCCAGACAGATCTCAACACTGAAGCTTTCTTT. Encoded protein: CASQTDLNTEAFF.

V is TRBV4-1 and J is TRBJ1-3; the D is unclear. This CDR3 region has 14 residues. V dropped 1 base and J dropped 4 bases, with 8 bases sitting between them. CDR1 is MGHRA, CDR2 YSYEKL, per germline. In nucleotides, the CDR3 is TGCGCCAGCAGCCAAGCGGTAAAAGGAAACACCATATATTTT. Its protein is CASSQAVKGNTIYF.

The gene calls are TRBV7-2 and TRBJ2-7; 8 bases fit TRBD1. Germline V gene data show CDR1 as SGHTA and CDR2 as FQGNSA. The CDR3 runs 15 residues. The trim removed 0 bases at V and 4 bases at J, leaving 5 bases unmatched. For the CDR3, the DNA is TGTGCCAGCAGCTTAGCGGGACAGGATTTATACGAGCAGTACTTC. It specifies CASSLAGQDLYEQYF.

The chain uses TRBV19 and TRBJ1-1, with D perhaps matching TRBD1 (5 bases). Per germline, CDR1 LNHDA and CDR2 SQIVND (reference sequence). The germline V and J ends were trimmed by 2 bases and 0 bases, with 13 bases remaining between them. This CDR3 comprises 16 residues. CDR3 DNA sequence: TGTGCCAGTAGTATAACTGGGGCGTCAATGAACACTGAAGCTTTCTTT. Encoded protein: CASSITGASMNTEAFF.

The chain couples TRBV11-2 to TRBJ2-3; no clear D. Germline V lookup: CDR1 SGHAT, CDR2 FQNNGV. The CDR3 sequence is 11 residues long. Trimming removed 3 bases from V and 6 bases from J, with 4 bases in between. The DNA for the CDR3 is TGTGCCAGCAGCTTGAGTGATACGCAGTATTTT. Its protein is CASSLSDTQYF.

The chain recombines TRBV15 with TRBJ1-4, with 7 bases lining up with TRBD1. Germline assignment: CDR1 LNHNV and CDR2 YYDKDF (reference sequence). This CDR3 has 15 residues. With 0 bases clipped from V and 6 bases from J, the junction kept 4 bases outside the gene matches. DNA for the CDR3: TGTGCCACCAGCAGAGACAGGGGGTGGGATGAAAAACTGTTTTTT. Translated: CATSRDRGWDEKLFF.

The V and J genes are TRBV4-1 and TRBJ1-4; D may be TRBD1 (5 bases). The CDR3 totals 19 residues. Trimming left V 2 bases short and J 0 bases short, with 19 bases between. From germline, CDR1 is MGHRA and CDR2 YSYEKL. The CDR3 here is CASSQSGTLPRATNEKLFF. DNA of the CDR3: TGCGCCAGCAGCCAATCCGGGACTCTACCTAGAGCAACTAATGAAAAACTGTTTTTT.

The V gene is TRBV7-9, the J gene TRBJ1-4; D gene unclear. The CDR3 covers 15 residues. Trimming took off 1 base at V and 4 bases at J, with 10 bases between the two ends. CDR1 and CDR2 (germline): SEHNR, FQNEAQ (reference sequence). The CDR3 DNA is TGTGCCAGCAGCTTAGTGGCAGGCCGTAATGAAAAACTGTTTTTT. The encoded protein is CASSLVAGRNEKLFF.

By share of the sample, this clone is medium-sized (0.01 to 0.1%). The chain has TRBV27 and TRBJ1-1; no clear D. Trimming left V 0 bases short and J 1 base short, with 6 bases between. The germline CDR1 and CDR2 sequences are MNHEY and SMNVEV (reference sequence). The CDR3 is 14 amino acids. CDR3 loop: CASSLSWGNTEAFF. CDR3 DNA: TGTGCCAGCAGTTTATCGTGGGGGAACACTGAAGCTTTCTTT.

V usage is TRBV5-8 and J usage is TRBJ1-1; TRBD1 matches 8 bases. The germline CDR1 and CDR2 sequences are SGHTS and YDEGEE. This CDR3 comprises 17 residues. Unmatched junction bases numbered 14, after V lost 4 bases and J lost 3 bases. CDR3 bases: TGTGCCAGCAGCATTTCAGGGGGCCAAGCGTCGGACACTGAAGCTTTCTTT. Translating gives CASSISGGQASDTEAFF. The full variable domain, rest sourced from reference TRBV5-8 and TRBJ1-1, is EAGVTQSPTHLIKTRGQQATLRCSPISGHTSVYWYQQALGLGLQFLLWYDEGEERNRGNFPPRFSGRQFPNYSSELNVNALELEDSALYLCASSISGGQASDTEAFFGQGTRLTVV.

The rearrangement joins TRBV27 to TRBJ2-7; 7 positions agree with TRBD1. Per the germline V gene, CDR1 is MNHEY and CDR2 is SMNVEV (reference sequence). This CDR3 has 11 residues. V trimming: 5 bases; J trimming: 5 bases; junction bases outside the gene matches: 0. The CDR3 region has the DNA TGTGCCAGCAGTACAGGGGACGAGCAGTACTTC. This translates into CASSTGDEQYF.